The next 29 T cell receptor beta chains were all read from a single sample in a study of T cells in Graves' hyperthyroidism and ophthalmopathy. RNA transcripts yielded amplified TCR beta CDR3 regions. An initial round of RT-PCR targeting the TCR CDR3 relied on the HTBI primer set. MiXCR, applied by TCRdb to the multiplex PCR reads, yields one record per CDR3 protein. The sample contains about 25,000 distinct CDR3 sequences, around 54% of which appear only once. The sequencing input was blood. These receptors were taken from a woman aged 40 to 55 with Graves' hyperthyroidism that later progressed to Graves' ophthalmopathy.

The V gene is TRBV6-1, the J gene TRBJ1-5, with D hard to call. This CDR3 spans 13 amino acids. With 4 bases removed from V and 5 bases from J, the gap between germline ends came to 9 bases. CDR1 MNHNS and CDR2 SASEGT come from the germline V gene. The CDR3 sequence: CASSVGPDQPQHF. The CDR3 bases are TGTGCCAGCAGTGTAGGCCCTGATCAGCCCCAGCATTTT.

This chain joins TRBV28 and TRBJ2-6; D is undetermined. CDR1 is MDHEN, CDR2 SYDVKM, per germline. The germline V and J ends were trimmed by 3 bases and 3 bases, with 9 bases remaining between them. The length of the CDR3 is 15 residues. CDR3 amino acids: CASSLAWGGANVLTF. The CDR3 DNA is TGTGCCAGCAGTTTGGCCTGGGGTGGGGCCAACGTCCTGACTTTC.

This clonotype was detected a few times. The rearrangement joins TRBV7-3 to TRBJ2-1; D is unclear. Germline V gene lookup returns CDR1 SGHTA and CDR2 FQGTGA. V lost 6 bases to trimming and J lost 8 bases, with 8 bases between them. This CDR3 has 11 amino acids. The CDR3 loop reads CASRRVHEQFF. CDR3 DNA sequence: TGTGCCAGCAGAAGGGTCCATGAGCAGTTCTTC.

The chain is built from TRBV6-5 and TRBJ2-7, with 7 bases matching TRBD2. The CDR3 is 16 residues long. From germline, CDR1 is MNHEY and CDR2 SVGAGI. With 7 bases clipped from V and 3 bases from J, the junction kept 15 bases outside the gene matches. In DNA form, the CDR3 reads TGTGCCAGCAAAAAAGGATCGACTAGCCAGGGCTACGAGCAGTACTTC. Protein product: CASKKGSTSQGYEQYF.

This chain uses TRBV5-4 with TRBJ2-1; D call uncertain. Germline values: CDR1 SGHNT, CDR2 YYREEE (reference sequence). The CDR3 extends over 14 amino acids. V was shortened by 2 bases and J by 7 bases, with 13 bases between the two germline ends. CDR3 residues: CASSLDLWGNEQFF. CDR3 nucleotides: TGTGCCAGCAGCTTAGATTTGTGGGGAAATGAGCAGTTCTTC.

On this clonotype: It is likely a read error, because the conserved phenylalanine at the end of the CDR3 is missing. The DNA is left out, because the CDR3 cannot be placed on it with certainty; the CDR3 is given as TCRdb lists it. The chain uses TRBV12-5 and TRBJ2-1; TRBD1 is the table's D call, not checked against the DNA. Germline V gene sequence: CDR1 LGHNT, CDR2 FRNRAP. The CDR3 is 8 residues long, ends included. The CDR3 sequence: CASVSATG.

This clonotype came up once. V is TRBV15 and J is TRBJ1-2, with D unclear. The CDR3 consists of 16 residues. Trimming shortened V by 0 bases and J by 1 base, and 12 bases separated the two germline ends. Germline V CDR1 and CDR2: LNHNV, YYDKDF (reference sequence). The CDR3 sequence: CATSRDKGFLNYGYTF. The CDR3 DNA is TGTGCCACCAGCAGAGATAAAGGGTTTCTTAACTATGGCTACACCTTC.

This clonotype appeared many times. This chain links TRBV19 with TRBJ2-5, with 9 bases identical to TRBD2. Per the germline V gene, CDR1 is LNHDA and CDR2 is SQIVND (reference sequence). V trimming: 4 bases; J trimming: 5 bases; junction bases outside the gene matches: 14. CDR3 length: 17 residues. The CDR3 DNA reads TGTGCCAGTAGTACAAGAGGTAGCGGGAGTACTTCCGAGACCCAGTACTTC. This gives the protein CASSTRGSGSTSETQYF.

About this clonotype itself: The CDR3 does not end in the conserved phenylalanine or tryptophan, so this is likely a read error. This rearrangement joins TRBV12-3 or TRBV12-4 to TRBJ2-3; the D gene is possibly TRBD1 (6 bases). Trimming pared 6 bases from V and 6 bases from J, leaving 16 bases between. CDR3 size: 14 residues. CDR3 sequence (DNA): TGTGCCAGCAGCAGGGGTAGAAGCGCGGATACGCAGTATTCT. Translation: CASSRGRSADTQYS.

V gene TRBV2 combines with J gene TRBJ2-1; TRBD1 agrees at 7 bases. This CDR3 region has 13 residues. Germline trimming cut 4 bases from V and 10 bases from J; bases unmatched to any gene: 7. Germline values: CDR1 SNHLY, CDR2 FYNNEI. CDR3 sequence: CASSGTGMGEQFF. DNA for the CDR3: TGTGCCAGCAGTGGGACAGGAATGGGGGAGCAGTTCTTC. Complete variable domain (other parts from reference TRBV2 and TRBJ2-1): EPEVTQTPSHQVTQMGQEVILRCVPISNHLYFYWYRQILGQKVEFLVSFYNNEISEKSEIFDDQFSVERPDGSNFTLKIRSTKLEDSAMYFCASSGTGMGEQFFGPGTRLTVL.

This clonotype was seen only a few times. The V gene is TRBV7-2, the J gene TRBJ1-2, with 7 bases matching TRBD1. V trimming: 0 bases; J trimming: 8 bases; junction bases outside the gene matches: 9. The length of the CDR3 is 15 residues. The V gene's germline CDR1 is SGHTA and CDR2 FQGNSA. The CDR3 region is CASSLALWDSTGYTF. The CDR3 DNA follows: TGTGCCAGCAGCTTAGCGCTGTGGGACAGCACCGGCTACACCTTC. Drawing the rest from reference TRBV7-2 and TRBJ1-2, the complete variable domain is GAGVSQSPSNKVTEKGKDVELRCDPISGHTALYWYRQSLGQGLEFLIYFQGNSAPDKSGLPSDRFSAERTGGSVSTLTIQRTQQEDSAVYLCASSLALWDSTGYTFGSGTRLTVV.

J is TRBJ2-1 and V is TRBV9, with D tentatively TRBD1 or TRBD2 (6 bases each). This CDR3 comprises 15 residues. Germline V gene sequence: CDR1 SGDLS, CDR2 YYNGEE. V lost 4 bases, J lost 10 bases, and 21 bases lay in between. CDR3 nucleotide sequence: TGTGCCAGCAGCCCTGCCCGGAGGGGGGCTCAGGAGCAGTTCTTC. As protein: CASSPARRGAQEQFF.

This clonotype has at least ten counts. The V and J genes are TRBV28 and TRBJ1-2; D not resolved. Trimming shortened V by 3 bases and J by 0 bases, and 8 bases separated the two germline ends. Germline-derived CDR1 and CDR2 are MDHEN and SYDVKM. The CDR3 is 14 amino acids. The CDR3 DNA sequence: TGTGCCAGCAGTTTCGGACGGCCTAACTATGGCTACACCTTC. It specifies CASSFGRPNYGYTF.

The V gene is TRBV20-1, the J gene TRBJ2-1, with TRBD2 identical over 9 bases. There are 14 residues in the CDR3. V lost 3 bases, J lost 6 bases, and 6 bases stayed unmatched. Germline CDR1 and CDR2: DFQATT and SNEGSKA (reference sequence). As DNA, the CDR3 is TGCAGTGCTAGGGAGGCTAGCGGGATCAATGAGCAGTTCTTC. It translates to CSAREASGINEQFF.

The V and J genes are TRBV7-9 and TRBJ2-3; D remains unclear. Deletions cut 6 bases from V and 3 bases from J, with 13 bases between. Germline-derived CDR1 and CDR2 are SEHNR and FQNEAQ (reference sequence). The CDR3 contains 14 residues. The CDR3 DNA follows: TGTGCCAGCAGTCGAATGGGTGGGACAGATACGCAGTATTTT. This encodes CASSRMGGTDTQYF. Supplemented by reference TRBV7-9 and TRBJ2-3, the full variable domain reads DTGVSQNPRHKITKRGQNVTFRCDPISEHNRLYWYRQTLGQGPEFLTYFQNEAQLEKSRLLSDRFSAERPKGSFSTLEIQRTEQGDSAMYLCASSRMGGTDTQYFGPGTRLTVL.

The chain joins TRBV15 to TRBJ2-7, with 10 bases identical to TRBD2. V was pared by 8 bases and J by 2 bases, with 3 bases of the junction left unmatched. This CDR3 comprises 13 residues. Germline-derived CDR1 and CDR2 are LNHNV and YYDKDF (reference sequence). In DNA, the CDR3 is TGTGCCACCGGACTAGCGGATGCCTACGAGCAGTACTTC. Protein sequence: CATGLADAYEQYF.

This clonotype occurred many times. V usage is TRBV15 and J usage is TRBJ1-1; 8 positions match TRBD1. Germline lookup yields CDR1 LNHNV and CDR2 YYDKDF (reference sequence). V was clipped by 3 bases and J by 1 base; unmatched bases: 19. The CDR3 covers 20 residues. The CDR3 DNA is TGTGCCACCAGCAGCGAGGACAGGGCTCCCATAGGGTGGAGGAACACTGAAGCTTTCTTT. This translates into CATSSEDRAPIGWRNTEAFF. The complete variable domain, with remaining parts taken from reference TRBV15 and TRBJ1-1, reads DAMVIQNPRYQVTQFGKPVTLSCSQTLNHNVMYWYQQKSSQAPKLLFHYYDKDFNNEADTPDNFQSRRPNTSFCFLDIRSPGLGDTAMYLCATSSEDRAPIGWRNTEAFFGQGTRLTVV.

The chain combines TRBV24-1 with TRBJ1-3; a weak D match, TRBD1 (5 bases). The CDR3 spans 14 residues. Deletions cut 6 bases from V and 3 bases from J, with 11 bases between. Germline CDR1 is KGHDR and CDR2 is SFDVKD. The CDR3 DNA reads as TGTGCCACCAGTAGGGGCTCAGATGGAAACACCATATATTTT. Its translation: CATSRGSDGNTIYF.

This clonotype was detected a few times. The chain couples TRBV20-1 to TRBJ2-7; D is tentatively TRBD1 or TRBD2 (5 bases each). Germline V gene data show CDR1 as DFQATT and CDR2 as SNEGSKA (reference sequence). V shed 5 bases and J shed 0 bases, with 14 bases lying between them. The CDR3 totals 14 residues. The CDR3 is CSAGPGPPSYEQYF. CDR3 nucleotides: TGCAGTGCTGGCCCGGGACCGCCCTCCTACGAGCAGTACTTC.

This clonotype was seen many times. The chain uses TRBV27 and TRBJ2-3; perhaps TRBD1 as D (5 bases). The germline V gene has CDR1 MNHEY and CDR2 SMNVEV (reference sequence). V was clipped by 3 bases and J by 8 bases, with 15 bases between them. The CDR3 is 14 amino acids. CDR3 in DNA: TGTGCCAGCAGTTTCGACAGCATAAAATCTACGCAGTATTTT. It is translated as CASSFDSIKSTQYF.

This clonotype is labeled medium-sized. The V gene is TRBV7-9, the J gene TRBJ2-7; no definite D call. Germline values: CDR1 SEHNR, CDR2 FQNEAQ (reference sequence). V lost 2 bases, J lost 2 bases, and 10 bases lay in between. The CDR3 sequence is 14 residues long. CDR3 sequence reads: CASSLIAAPYEQYF. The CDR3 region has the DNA TGTGCCAGCAGCTTAATCGCTGCACCCTACGAGCAGTACTTC.

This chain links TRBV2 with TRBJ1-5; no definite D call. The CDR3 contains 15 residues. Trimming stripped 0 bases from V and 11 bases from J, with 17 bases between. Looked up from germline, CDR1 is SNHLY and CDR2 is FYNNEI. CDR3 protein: CASSEAESSLLAQHF. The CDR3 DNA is TGTGCCAGCAGTGAAGCAGAGTCCTCGTTGTTGGCCCAGCATTTT.

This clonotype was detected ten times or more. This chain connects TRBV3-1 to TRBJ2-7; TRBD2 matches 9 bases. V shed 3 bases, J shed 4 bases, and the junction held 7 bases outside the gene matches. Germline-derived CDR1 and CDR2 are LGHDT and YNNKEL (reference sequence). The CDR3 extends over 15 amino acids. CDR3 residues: CASSQYASGIYEQYF. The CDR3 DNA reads TGTGCCAGCAGCCAGTATGCTAGCGGGATTTACGAGCAGTACTTC.

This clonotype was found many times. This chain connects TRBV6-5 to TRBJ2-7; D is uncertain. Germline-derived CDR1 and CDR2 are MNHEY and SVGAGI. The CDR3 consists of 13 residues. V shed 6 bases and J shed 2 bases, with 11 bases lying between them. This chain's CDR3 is CASSADGAYEQYF. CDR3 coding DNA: TGTGCCAGCAGCGCGGACGGAGCCTACGAGCAGTACTTC.

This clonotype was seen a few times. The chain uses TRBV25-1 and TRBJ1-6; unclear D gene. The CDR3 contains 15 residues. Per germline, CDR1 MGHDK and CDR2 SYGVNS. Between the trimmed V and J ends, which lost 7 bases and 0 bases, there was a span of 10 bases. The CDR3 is CASTESLSYNSPLHF. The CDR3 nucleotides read TGTGCCAGCACCGAGTCCCTCTCCTATAATTCACCCCTCCACTTT.

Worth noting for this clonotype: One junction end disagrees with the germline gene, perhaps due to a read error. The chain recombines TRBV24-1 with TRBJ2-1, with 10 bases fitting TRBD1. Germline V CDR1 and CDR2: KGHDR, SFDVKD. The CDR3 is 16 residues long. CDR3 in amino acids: CATSDPGQGPYNERFF. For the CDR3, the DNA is TGTGCCACCAGCGATCCGGGACAGGGGCCCTACAATGAGCGGTTCTTC.

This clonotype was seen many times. The CDR3 DNA follows: TGTGCCAGCAGCTTAGCTCCTACAGGGGCTGGGGATGAGCAGTTCTTC. Translating gives CASSLAPTGAGDEQFF. The chain couples TRBV7-2 to TRBJ2-1; 7 bases align to TRBD1. The length of the CDR3 is 16 residues. V gave up 0 bases and J gave up 8 bases; unmatched junction bases: 10. The V gene's germline CDR1 is SGHTA and CDR2 FQGNSA.

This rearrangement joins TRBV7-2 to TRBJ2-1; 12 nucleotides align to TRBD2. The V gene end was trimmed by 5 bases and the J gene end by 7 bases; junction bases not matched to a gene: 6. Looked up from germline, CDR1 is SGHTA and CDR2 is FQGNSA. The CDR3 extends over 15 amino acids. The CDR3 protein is CASSHRTSGVNEQFF. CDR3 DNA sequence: TGTGCCAGCAGCCACAGGACTAGCGGGGTAAATGAGCAGTTCTTC.

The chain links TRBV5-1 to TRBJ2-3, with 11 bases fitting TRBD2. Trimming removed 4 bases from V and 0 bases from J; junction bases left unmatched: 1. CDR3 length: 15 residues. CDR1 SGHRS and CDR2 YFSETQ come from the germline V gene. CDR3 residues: CASSRTSGSTDTQYF. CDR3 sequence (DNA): TGCGCCAGCAGCAGGACTAGCGGGAGCACAGATACGCAGTATTTT.